This TCR beta chain is drawn from a study of T cells after posttransplantation cyclophosphamide. Study results and limitations: Later post-transplant blood repertoires were often dominated by donor CD8+ memory clones. Blood and skin or GI T cell repertoires showed limited TRB overlap.

This clone was observed many times. Its target is unknown. Sequencing used immunoSEQ multiplex PCR; TCRdb keeps in-frame clones, though not all of them. This table holds about 25,000 clones with no singletons; the top ten claim approximately 1.5%. V was pared by 9 bases and J by 3 bases, with 12 bases between. The CDR3 covers 12 residues. In germline, CDR1 is LNHDA, CDR2 SQIVND (reference sequence). This related bone marrow graft donor gave peripheral blood on the day of marrow donation. The sequence came from a man aged 50-59 years in good health, CMV-negative, and a related stem cell transplant donor. The chain recombines TRBV19 with TRBJ2-7; TRBD1 is a possible D gene (6 bases). The sequenced material came from PBMCs. The CDR3 loop reads CASRDTFYEQYF. Here the CDR3 DNA reads TGTGCCAGCCGGGACACCTTCTACGAGCAGTACTTC.